This TCR beta chain was recorded in a study of low-dose radiotherapy and immunotherapy resistance in tumors. On the study more broadly: Daily, from cycle 1 day 1 and for four cycles, patients took oral aspirin 300 mg.

As for time point: after trial treatment. The treatment denotes: LDRT plus nivolumab, ipilimumab, low-dose cyclophosphamide and aspirin (RACIN trial). Ten or more counts support this clonotype. TRAV and TRBV primers primed cDNA for both TCRalpha and TCRbeta. Amplification of TCRs used a constant-region primer and V-primer adapter for approximately 19 PCR cycles. TCRdb used MiXCR to reprocess the reads, holding one entry per CDR3 protein. The sample has around 60,000 distinct CDR3 sequences, 20% to 25% seen once. CDR3 length equals 15 residues. The germline CDR1 and CDR2 sequences are LGHDT and YNNKEL (reference sequence). The trim removed 4 bases at V and 1 base at J, leaving 3 bases unmatched.

The chain is built from TRBV3-1 and TRBJ2-2; TRBD1 agrees at 7 bases. This TCR derives from a male donor with prostate cancer. Source: PBMCs, taken after low-dose radiotherapy plus immunotherapy. CDR3 loop: CASSPWTGNTGELFF. As DNA, the CDR3 is TGTGCCAGCAGCCCGTGGACAGGGAACACCGGGGAGCTGTTTTTT.